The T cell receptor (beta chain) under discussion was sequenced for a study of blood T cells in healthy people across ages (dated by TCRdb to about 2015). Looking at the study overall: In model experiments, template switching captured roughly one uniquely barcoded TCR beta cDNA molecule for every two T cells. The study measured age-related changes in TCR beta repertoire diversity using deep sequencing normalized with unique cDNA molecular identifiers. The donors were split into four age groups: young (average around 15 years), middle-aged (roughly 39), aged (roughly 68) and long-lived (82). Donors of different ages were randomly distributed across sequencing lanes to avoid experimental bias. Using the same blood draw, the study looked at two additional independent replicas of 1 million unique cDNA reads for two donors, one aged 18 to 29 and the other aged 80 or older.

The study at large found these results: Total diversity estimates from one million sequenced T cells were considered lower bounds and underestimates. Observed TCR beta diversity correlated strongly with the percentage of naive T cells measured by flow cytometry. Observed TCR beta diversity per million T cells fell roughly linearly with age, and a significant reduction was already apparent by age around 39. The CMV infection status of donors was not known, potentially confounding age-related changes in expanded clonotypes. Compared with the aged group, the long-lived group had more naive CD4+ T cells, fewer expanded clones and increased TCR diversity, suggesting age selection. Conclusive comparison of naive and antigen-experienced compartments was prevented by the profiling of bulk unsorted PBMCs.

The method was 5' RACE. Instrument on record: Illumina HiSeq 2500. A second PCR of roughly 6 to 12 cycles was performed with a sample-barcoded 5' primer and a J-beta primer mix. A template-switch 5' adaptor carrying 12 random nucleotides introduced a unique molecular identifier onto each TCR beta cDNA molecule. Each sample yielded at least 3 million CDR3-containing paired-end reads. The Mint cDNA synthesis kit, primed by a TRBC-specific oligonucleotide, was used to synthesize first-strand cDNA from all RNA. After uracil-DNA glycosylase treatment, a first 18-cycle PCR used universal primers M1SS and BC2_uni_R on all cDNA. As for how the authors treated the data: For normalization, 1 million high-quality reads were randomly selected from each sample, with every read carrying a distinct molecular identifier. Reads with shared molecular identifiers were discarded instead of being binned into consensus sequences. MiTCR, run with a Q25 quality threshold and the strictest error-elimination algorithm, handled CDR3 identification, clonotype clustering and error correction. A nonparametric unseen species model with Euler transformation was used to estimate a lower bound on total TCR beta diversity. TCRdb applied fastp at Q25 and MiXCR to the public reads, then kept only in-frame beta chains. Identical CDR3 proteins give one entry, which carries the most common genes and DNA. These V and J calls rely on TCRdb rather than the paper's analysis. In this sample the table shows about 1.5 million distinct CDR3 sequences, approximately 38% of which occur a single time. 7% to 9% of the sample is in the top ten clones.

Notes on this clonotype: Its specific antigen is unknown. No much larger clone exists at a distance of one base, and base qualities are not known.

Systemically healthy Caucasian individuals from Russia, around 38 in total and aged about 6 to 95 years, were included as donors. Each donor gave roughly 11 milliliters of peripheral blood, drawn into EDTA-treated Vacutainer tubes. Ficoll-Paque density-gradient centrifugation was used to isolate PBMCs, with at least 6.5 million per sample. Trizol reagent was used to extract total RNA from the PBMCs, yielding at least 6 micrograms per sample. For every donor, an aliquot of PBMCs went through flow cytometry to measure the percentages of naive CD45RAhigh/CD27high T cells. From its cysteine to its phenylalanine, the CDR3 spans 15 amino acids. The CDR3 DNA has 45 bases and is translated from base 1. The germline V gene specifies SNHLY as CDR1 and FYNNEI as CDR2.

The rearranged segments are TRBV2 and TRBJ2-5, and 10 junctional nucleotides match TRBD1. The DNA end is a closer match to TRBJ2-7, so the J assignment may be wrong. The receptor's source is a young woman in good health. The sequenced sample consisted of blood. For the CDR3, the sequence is CASRFTRDRGNEQYF. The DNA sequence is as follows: TGTGCCAGCAGGTTTACCCGGGACAGGGGCAACGAGCAGTACTTC.